The 32 T cell receptor beta chains below come from one sample, sequenced in a study of cytomegalovirus exposure and HLA in healthy donors (dated by TCRdb to the late 2010s). The library was built by means of the immunoSEQ multiplex PCR assay. For the multiplex PCR, a mixture combining 60 forward primers for TCR Vbeta segments and 13 reverse primers for TCR Jbeta segments was used. Sourced from immuneACCESS, this table was stored by TCRdb with only in-frame sequences that have V and J called. A share of the clones is absent; for the studies checked, an unresolved V gene accounts for under half, and the remainder has no known explanation. Counted in this sample were about 120,000 clones; around 80% of them appeared once. The ten largest clones take up 2.1% of the sample. Sequencing was done on a sample of PBMCs. The source is a man under 40 in good health and CMV-seronegative.

This chain links TRBV5-1 with TRBJ2-2; D is unresolved. V lost 3 bases and J 0 bases, leaving 12 bases between the germline ends. This CDR3 comprises 16 residues. Germline V gene data show CDR1 as SGHRS and CDR2 as YFSETQ. The CDR3 region has the DNA TGCGCCAGCAGCTCATCTGGGCTATCGAACACCGGGGAGCTGTTTTTT. As protein: CASSSSGLSNTGELFF.

The gene calls are TRBV2 and TRBJ1-6, with D maybe TRBD1 (6 bases). Between the trimmed V and J ends, which lost 6 bases and 14 bases, there was a span of 17 bases. The CDR3 has 13 amino acids. Per the germline V gene, CDR1 is SNHLY and CDR2 is FYNNEI. CDR3 in DNA: TGTGCCAGCAGACGACAGGAGACGGGAACCCTCCACTTT. Its protein product is CASRRQETGTLHF.

DNA of the CDR3: TGTGCCAGCAGTGAAGCTGCGGGGGGGCCGAATGAGCAGTTCTTC. Its protein product is CASSEAAGGPNEQFF. This chain uses TRBV6-1 with TRBJ2-1; 9 positions agree with TRBD2. The germline V gene has CDR1 MNHNS and CDR2 SASEGT. V shed 0 bases and J 7 bases; nucleotides not matched to a gene: 4. The CDR3 runs to 15 residues.

The chain has TRBV5-1 and TRBJ2-3, with 8 bases aligning to TRBD2. With 4 bases clipped from V and 2 bases from J, the junction kept 3 bases outside the gene matches. This CDR3 comprises 14 residues. Germline loops: CDR1 SGHRS, CDR2 YFSETQ. CDR3 in amino acids: CASSTGGFTDTQYF. The CDR3 bases are TGCGCCAGCAGCACGGGGGGGTTCACAGATACGCAGTATTTT.

This clone came up once. V and J are TRBV6-5 and TRBJ1-4, with 7 bases aligning to TRBD1. The CDR3 runs to 13 residues. Germline-derived CDR1 and CDR2 are MNHEY and SVGAGI. V lost 8 bases, J lost 5 bases, and 5 bases stayed unmatched. DNA of the CDR3: TGTGCCAGCGCGGCAGGGGGAAATGAAAAACTGTTTTTT. Translation gives CASAAGGNEKLFF.

This clone occurred a few times. The chain carries TRBV7-2 and TRBJ1-1, with D perhaps TRBD1 (5 bases). Germline CDR1 is SGHTA and CDR2 is FQGNSA. Trimming left V 2 bases short and J 2 bases short, with 9 bases between. This CDR3 comprises 14 residues. The CDR3 loop reads CASSLYGTNTEAFF. DNA of the CDR3: TGTGCCAGCAGCTTATATGGGACTAACACTGAAGCTTTCTTT.

This clone was found once. The V call is TRBV5-1, the J call TRBJ2-3, with 15 bases lining up with TRBD2. The CDR3 contains 18 residues. The trim removed 3 bases at V and 1 base at J, leaving 6 bases unmatched. CDR1 SGHRS and CDR2 YFSETQ come from the germline V gene. The CDR3 bases are TGCGCCAGCAGCTCCGGGACTAGCGGGGGGCTCCGCACAGATACGCAGTATTTT. Residues: CASSSGTSGGLRTDTQYF.

Note on this clone: One end of the junction varies from germline; a read error may be responsible. CDR3 sequence (DNA): TGTGCCACCTCTGGGGCCAACGGCCTGACTTTC. Encoded protein: CATSGANGLTF. This chain links TRBV28 with TRBJ2-6; D possibly corresponds to TRBD1 (5 bases). The CDR3 is 11 amino acids. Germline V gene lookup returns CDR1 MDHEN and CDR2 SYDVKM. Full variable domain (remainder filled in from reference TRBV28 and TRBJ2-6): DVKVTQSSRYLVKRTGEKVFLECVQDMDHENMFWYRQDPGLGLRLIYFSYDVKMKEKGDIPEGYSVSREKKERFSLILESASTNQTSMYLCATSGANGLTFGAGSRLTVL.

The rearrangement uses TRBV10-1 and TRBJ2-4; 7 positions agree with TRBD1. The ends lost 1 base at V and 12 bases at J; junction bases unmatched: 6. CDR3 length: 13 amino acids. Germline-derived CDR1 and CDR2 are WNHNN and SYGVQD (reference sequence). The CDR3 here is CASSEFPGDSQYF. CDR3 nucleotides: TGCGCCAGCAGTGAGTTCCCTGGGGACAGTCAGTACTTC.

DNA of the CDR3: TGTGCCAGCAGCTCACGACAGGGAGTGAACACTGAAGCTTTCTTT. This codes for CASSSRQGVNTEAFF. The gene calls are TRBV7-8 and TRBJ1-1, with 7 nucleotides matching TRBD1. The CDR3 sequence is 15 residues long. V lost 4 bases, J lost 0 bases, and 5 bases stayed unmatched. Germline V gene sequence: CDR1 SGHVS, CDR2 FQNEAQ.

This chain joins TRBV6-5 and TRBJ1-6; 8 bases are a match to TRBD1. J gave up 6 bases and V 10 bases, and 8 bases lay outside the gene matches. This CDR3 is built from 14 residues. Germline CDR1 MNHEY, CDR2 SVGAGI. CDR3 DNA sequence: TGTGCCACCGGCCTCGGACAGGGTAATTCACCCCTCCACTTT. Its translation is CATGLGQGNSPLHF.

This clone was observed a handful of times. The V and J genes are TRBV5-6 and TRBJ2-5; D possibly corresponds to TRBD1 (6 bases). This CDR3 contains 16 residues. V was pared by 2 bases and J by 1 base, with 15 bases between. CDR1 is SGHDT and CDR2 is YYEEEE in the germline V gene. CDR3 in amino acids: CASSFRQALGQETQYF. The CDR3 bases are TGTGCCAGCAGCTTTAGACAGGCCCTCGGCCAAGAGACCCAGTACTTC.

This chain connects TRBV30 to TRBJ1-4; 8 bases line up with TRBD1. The V segment lost 2 bases and the J segment 6 bases; nucleotides outside the gene matches: 17. Germline V gene lookup returns CDR1 GTSNPN and CDR2 SVGIG (reference sequence). The CDR3 consists of 18 residues. The CDR3 loop is CAWSTTGQGWVRDEKLFF. DNA of the CDR3: TGTGCCTGGAGTACCACTGGACAGGGCTGGGTTCGGGATGAAAAACTGTTTTTT.

This clone occurred once. This chain joins TRBV6-1 and TRBJ2-7; D perhaps matches TRBD1 (6 bases). CDR3 length: 15 amino acids. Germline values: CDR1 MNHNS, CDR2 SASEGT. V lost 4 bases, J lost 1 base, and 14 bases lay in between. CDR3 bases: TGTGCCAGCAGTGTTTGGGGGCTACAGTCCTACGAGCAGTACTTC. This sequence encodes CASSVWGLQSYEQYF.

The genes are TRBV7-6 and TRBJ2-3, with 11 bases identical to TRBD2. The CDR3 covers 15 residues. The germline V gene encodes CDR1 SGHVS and CDR2 FNYEAQ. The trim removed 7 bases at V and 6 bases at J, leaving 9 bases unmatched. In DNA form, the CDR3 reads TGTGCCAGCATCAAAGGACTAGCGGGCTCCGATACGCAGTATTTT. Its translation: CASIKGLAGSDTQYF.

The CDR3, as DNA: TGTGCCAGCGGCGGGGGGCCAAGGGCAACAGATACGCAGTATTTT. Translation: CASGGGPRATDTQYF. The J gene is TRBJ2-3, the V gene TRBV19, with TRBD2 identical over 8 bases. V lost 9 bases, J lost 3 bases, and 11 bases stayed unmatched. CDR1 and CDR2 (germline): LNHDA, SQIVND (reference sequence). The CDR3 is 15 amino acids.

This rearrangement joins TRBV30 to TRBJ1-3; 7 bases agree with TRBD1. This CDR3 contains 15 residues. Trimming at V came to 1 base and at J to 0 bases, leaving 3 bases not matched to a gene. The germline gives CDR1 GTSNPN, CDR2 SVGIG (reference sequence). The CDR3 DNA reads TGTGCCTGGAGTGGAGACAGGGCCTCTGGAAACACCATATATTTT. It yields the protein CAWSGDRASGNTIYF.

This sequence joins TRBV9 and TRBJ2-7; TRBD2 aligns across 7 bases. The CDR3 sequence is 15 residues long. V was pared by 3 bases and J by 0 bases, with 6 bases of the junction left unmatched. Looked up from germline, CDR1 is SGDLS and CDR2 is YYNGEE. As DNA, the CDR3 is TGTGCCAGCAGCGGTGGGACTAAGAGCTCCTACGAGCAGTACTTC. It specifies CASSGGTKSSYEQYF.

V and J are TRBV5-4 and TRBJ2-3, with 13 bases matching TRBD2. V trimming: 4 bases; J trimming: 4 bases; junction bases outside the gene matches: 3. Germline CDR1 SGHNT, CDR2 YYREEE (reference sequence). The CDR3 runs 15 residues. Here the CDR3 DNA reads TGTGCCAGCAGCACACTAGCGGGGGGGGCAGATACGCAGTATTTT. Encoded protein: CASSTLAGGADTQYF.

The chain uses TRBV6-5 and TRBJ1-2; D perhaps matches TRBD1 (6 bases). Trimming removed 7 bases at V and 0 bases at J, with 9 bases between. Germline assignment: CDR1 MNHEY and CDR2 SVGAGI. CDR3 size: 13 residues. The CDR3 coding sequence is TGTGCCAGCAAGACAGGCCCTAACTATGGCTACACCTTC. It is translated as CASKTGPNYGYTF.

The chain uses TRBV6-1 and TRBJ2-7; TRBD1 matches 10 bases. Germline CDR1 reads MNHNS; CDR2 reads SASEGT. This CDR3 has 15 amino acids. V trimming: 2 bases; J trimming: 3 bases; junction bases outside the gene matches: 4. In nucleotides, the CDR3 is TGTGCCAGCAGTGAATGGGGGACAGGGGACTACGAGCAGTACTTC. This codes for CASSEWGTGDYEQYF.

The rearrangement joins TRBV6-1 to TRBJ2-7, with D tentatively TRBD1 (6 bases). Per the germline V gene, CDR1 is MNHNS and CDR2 is SASEGT. There are 13 residues in the CDR3. V lost 6 bases and J 2 bases, leaving 11 bases between the germline ends. Here the CDR3 reads CASRKTGAYEQYF. CDR3 sequence (DNA): TGTGCCAGCAGGAAGACAGGCGCCTACGAGCAGTACTTC.

The V call is TRBV7-2, the J call TRBJ1-2; TRBD1 matches at 10 bases. The germline V gene has CDR1 SGHTA and CDR2 FQGNSA. CDR3 length equals 16 residues. V shed 1 base and J 7 bases; nucleotides not matched to a gene: 9. The CDR3 nucleotides read TGTGCCAGCAGCTTAGTGGGCGGGACAGGGGTTGGTGGCTACACCTTC. As protein: CASSLVGGTGVGGYTF.

The chain combines TRBV7-9 with TRBJ2-7; D not certain. The germline gives CDR1 SEHNR, CDR2 FQNEAQ (reference sequence). This CDR3 is built from 11 residues. V dropped 6 bases and J dropped 3 bases, with 6 bases sitting between them. CDR3 region: CASRGFYEQYF. The CDR3 nucleotides read TGTGCCAGCAGGGGCTTCTACGAGCAGTACTTC.

The chain carries TRBV7-2 and TRBJ2-7; D is perhaps TRBD1 (6 bases). This CDR3 region has 15 residues. V lost 1 base to trimming and J lost 0 bases, with 10 bases between them. Per germline, CDR1 SGHTA and CDR2 FQGNSA. DNA for the CDR3: TGTGCCAGCAGCTTAGGGGGGCTCTCCTCCTACGAGCAGTACTTC. Its translation is CASSLGGLSSYEQYF.

The CDR3 loop is CASSLLWGGRETQYF. In DNA form, the CDR3 reads TGCGCCAGCAGCTTGCTGTGGGGGGGCCGAGAGACCCAGTACTTC. The rearrangement joins TRBV5-1 to TRBJ2-5; a possible D gene is TRBD2 (7 bases). The CDR3 contains 15 residues. V was shortened by 1 base and J by 4 bases, with 14 bases between the two germline ends. The V gene's germline CDR1 is SGHRS and CDR2 YFSETQ.

The V and J genes are TRBV28 and TRBJ2-7, with D uncertain. V was shortened by 1 base and J by 5 bases, with 9 bases between the two germline ends. The length of the CDR3 is 13 residues. From germline, CDR1 is MDHEN and CDR2 SYDVKM. CDR3 nucleotide sequence: TGTGCCAGCAGTTTATACCAGGCCCACGAGCAGTACTTC. Translated, it gives CASSLYQAHEQYF.

This clone appeared once. The chain couples TRBV28 to TRBJ1-1, with TRBD1 matching 9 bases. CDR1 MDHEN and CDR2 SYDVKM come from the germline V gene. V was clipped by 5 bases and J by 13 bases; unmatched bases: 8. This CDR3 has 12 amino acids. CDR3 amino acids: CASSPPGQGLFF. The CDR3 DNA reads as TGTGCCAGCAGTCCGCCTGGACAGGGGCTTTTCTTT.

The chain carries TRBV30 and TRBJ1-2, with 9 bases lining up with TRBD1. J gave up 10 bases and V 4 bases, and 10 bases lay outside the gene matches. The CDR3 runs to 13 residues. The germline V gene encodes CDR1 GTSNPN and CDR2 SVGIG (reference sequence). The CDR3 nucleotides read TGTGCCTGGAACTTCGGACAGGGGATAGCCTACACCTTC. It is translated as CAWNFGQGIAYTF.

The chain combines TRBV7-9 with TRBJ2-5; 8 nucleotides agree with TRBD2. There are 14 residues in the CDR3. Germline V CDR1 and CDR2: SEHNR, FQNEAQ (reference sequence). Unmatched junction bases numbered 4, after V lost 3 bases and J lost 4 bases. The CDR3 DNA follows: TGTGCCAGCAGCTTTTTTACTAGCGGAGAGACCCAGTACTTC. Its protein product is CASSFFTSGETQYF.

The chain couples TRBV6-4 to TRBJ2-7; 9 bases are a match to TRBD1. Looked up from germline, CDR1 is MRHNA and CDR2 is SNTAGT. This CDR3 comprises 20 residues. V dropped 11 bases and J dropped 4; count of bases not matched to a gene: 30. In nucleotides, the CDR3 is TGTGCCGTGGGACAGGGTGGCCCCCGTTTCTCCAAGCCCCCGTCTTACGAGCAGTACTTC. It codes for CAVGQGGPRFSKPPSYEQYF.

In this sample, this clone turned up a few times. This chain connects TRBV15 to TRBJ2-3, with TRBD2 as a possible D gene (6 bases). Looked up from germline, CDR1 is LNHNV and CDR2 is YYDKDF (reference sequence). The germline V and J ends were trimmed by 1 base and 2 bases, with 7 bases remaining between them. The CDR3 has 14 residues. The CDR3 is CATSRGGVTDTQYF. The CDR3 DNA reads TGTGCCACCAGCAGAGGGGGGGTCACAGATACGCAGTATTTT.